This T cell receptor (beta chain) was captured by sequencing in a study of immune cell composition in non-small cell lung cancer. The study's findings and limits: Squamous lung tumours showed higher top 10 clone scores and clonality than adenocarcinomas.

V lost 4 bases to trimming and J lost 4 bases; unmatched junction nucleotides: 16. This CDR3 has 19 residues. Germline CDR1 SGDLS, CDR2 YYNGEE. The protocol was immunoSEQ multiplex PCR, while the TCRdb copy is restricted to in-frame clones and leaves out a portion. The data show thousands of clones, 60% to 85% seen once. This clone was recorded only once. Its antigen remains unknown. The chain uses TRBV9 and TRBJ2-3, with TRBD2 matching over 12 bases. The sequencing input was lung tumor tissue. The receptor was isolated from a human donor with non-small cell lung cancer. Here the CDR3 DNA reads TGTGCCAGCAGCCCAAACCTAGCGGGAGGGCCTTATCGATCAGATACGCAGTATTTT. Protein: CASSPNLAGGPYRSDTQYF.